The present entry profiles one TCR beta chain with its context. This sample was included in a study of shared clonotypes between healthy human individuals. The data were produced by immunoSEQ multiplex PCR, yet TCRdb's version contains in-frame clones alone and is incomplete. Of approximately 1.4 million clones in the sample, 98% were seen once. Per the germline V gene, CDR1 is SGHTA and CDR2 is FQGTGA. The CDR3 loop spans 16 amino acids. Between the trimmed V and J ends, which lost 1 base and 4 bases, there was a span of 15 bases. Sequencing used naive CD4+ T cells sorted from blood. Subset: CD45RA+ positively selected. The clonotype comes from a man aged 25-45 years in good health. The chain recombines TRBV7-3 with TRBJ2-3, with D tentatively TRBD2 (5 bases). CDR3 protein: CASSLNPGVEADTQYF. CDR3 bases: TGTGCCAGCAGCTTAAACCCCGGGGTAGAGGCAGATACGCAGTATTTT. The whole variable domain, remainder taken from reference TRBV7-3 and TRBJ2-3, is GAGVSQTPSNKVTEKGKYVELRCDPISGHTALYWYRQSLGQGPEFLIYFQGTGAADDSGLPNDRFFAVRPEGSVSTLKIQRTERGDSAVYLCASSLNPGVEADTQYFGPGTRLTVL.